This T cell receptor (beta chain) was sequenced for a study of blood T cell repertoires in COVID-19. Looking at the study overall: T cells, B-cell-depleted T cells, or PBMCs provided the cDNA or gDNA that served as material.

Sequencing was performed with immunoSEQ multiplex PCR; in TCRdb, only in-frame clones are kept and a portion is missing. This sample has 380,000 or so clones, with around nine tenths found just once. The CDR3 spans 12 residues. V was clipped by 0 bases and J by 2 bases, with 2 bases between them. Germline V CDR1 and CDR2: SGHRS, YFSETQ. The chain is built from TRBV5-1 and TRBJ2-5; no clear D. Input material: peripheral blood. The source of this sequence is a woman aged 55-69 years with COVID-19, enrolled during active disease. The chain's CDR3 is CASSLAQETQYF. The CDR3 nucleotides are TGCGCCAGCAGCTTGGCACAAGAGACCCAGTACTTC.